This T cell receptor (beta chain) was observed in a study of blood T cells in healthy people across ages. Notes on the study in general: It was the long-lived donors that had more naive CD4+ cells and higher diversity than aged donors.

Primed by a sample-barcoded 5' primer and a J-beta primer mix, a second PCR proceeded for roughly 6 to 12 cycles. TCRdb re-called the 5' RACE reads with MiXCR, one entry per CDR3 protein. The sample includes about 800,000 distinct CDR3 sequences, nearly 60% of them seen just once. The CDR3 totals 14 residues. Per the germline V gene, CDR1 is SGDLS and CDR2 is YYNGEE. Trimming took 2 bases from V and 7 from J, leaving 13 bases between them. For this clonotype: What it binds is unknown.

The sequenced material came from blood. The sequence was obtained from a man aged 30-40 years in good health. The chain employs TRBV9 and TRBJ2-1; D gene uncertain. The DNA for the CDR3 is TGTGCCAGCAGCGTCGAAGGTCGGCGGAATGAGCAGTTCTTC. Translating gives CASSVEGRRNEQFF.